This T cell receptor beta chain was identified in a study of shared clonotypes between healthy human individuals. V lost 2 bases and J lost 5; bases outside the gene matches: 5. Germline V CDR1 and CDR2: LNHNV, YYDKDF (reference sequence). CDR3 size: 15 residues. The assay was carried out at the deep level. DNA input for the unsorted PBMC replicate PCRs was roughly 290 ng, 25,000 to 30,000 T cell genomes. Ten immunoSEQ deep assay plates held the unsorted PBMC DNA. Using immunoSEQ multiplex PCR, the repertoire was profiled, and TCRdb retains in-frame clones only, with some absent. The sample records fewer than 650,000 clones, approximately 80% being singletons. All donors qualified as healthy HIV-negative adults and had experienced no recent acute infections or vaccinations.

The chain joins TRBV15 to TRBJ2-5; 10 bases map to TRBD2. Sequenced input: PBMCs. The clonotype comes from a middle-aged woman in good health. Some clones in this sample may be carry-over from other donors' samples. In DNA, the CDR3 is TGTGCCACCAGCAGACTAGCGGGAGTTGTGGAGACCCAGTACTTC. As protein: CATSRLAGVVETQYF.